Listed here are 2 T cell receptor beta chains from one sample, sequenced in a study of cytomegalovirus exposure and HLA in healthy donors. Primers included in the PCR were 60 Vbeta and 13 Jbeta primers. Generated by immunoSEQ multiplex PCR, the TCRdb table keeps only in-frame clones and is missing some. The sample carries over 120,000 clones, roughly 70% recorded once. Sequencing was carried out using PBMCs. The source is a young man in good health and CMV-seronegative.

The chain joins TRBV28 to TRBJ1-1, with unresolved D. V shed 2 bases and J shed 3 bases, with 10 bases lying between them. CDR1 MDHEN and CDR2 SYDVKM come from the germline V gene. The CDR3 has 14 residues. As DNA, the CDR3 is TGTGCCAGCAGTTTACCTAGTTCTGACACTGAAGCTTTCTTT. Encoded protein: CASSLPSSDTEAFF.

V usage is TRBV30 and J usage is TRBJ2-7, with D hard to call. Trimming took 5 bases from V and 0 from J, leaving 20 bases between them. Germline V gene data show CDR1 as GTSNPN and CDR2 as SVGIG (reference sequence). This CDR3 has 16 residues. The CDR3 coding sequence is TGTGCCTGGGCCCACGACGGGTCTGCGAGCTCCTACGAGCAGTACTTC. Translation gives CAWAHDGSASSYEQYF.